Listed below are T cell receptor beta chains from one sample, sequenced in a study of blood T cell repertoires in COVID-19. The data were produced by immunoSEQ multiplex PCR, yet TCRdb's version contains in-frame clones alone and is incomplete. The sample contains around 100,000 clones, around 87% of which appear only once. Sequencing was carried out using peripheral blood. The receptor set was obtained from a woman at least 80 years old with acute or convalescent COVID-19. Both conserved end residues are part of each CDR3. A D gene is named only where the DNA matches it firmly. Size is stated for part of the rows, as once, few or many counts, or as a class when the clone is expanded.

V: TRBV30
J: TRBJ2-2
size: once
D: .
CDR3: CASSRTGGVTGELFF
DNA: TGTGCCTCCTCCCGAACAGGGGGGGTCACCGGGGAGCTGTTTTTT

V: TRBV7-8
J: TRBJ1-1
size: .
D: TRBD1
CDR3: CASSSRTGPNTEAFF
DNA: TGTGCCAGCAGCTCCCGGACAGGGCCGAACACTGAAGCTTTCTTT

V: TRBV5-1
J: TRBJ1-1
size: .
D: .
CDR3: CASSGVPGTLNTEAFF
DNA: TGCGCCAGCAGCGGAGTACCAGGGACTCTGAACACTGAAGCTTTCTTT

V: TRBV18
J: TRBJ2-1
size: .
D: .
CDR3: CASSPDRQANNEQFF
DNA: TGTGCCAGCTCACCGGACAGACAGGCCAACAATGAGCAGTTCTTC

V: TRBV2
J: TRBJ1-6
size: .
D: .
CDR3: CASSEADKVPRHF
DNA: TGTGCCAGCAGTGAGGCGGACAAGGTCCCGCGCCACTTT

V: TRBV5-5
J: TRBJ1-1
size: .
D: .
CDR3: CASSLTGNMNTEAFF
DNA: TGTGCCAGCAGCCTGACAGGAAACATGAACACTGAAGCTTTCTTT

V: TRBV2
J: TRBJ2-7
size: .
D: .
CDR3: CASTGRIGPYEQYF
DNA: TGTGCCAGCACAGGGCGAATCGGACCCTACGAGCAGTACTTC

V: TRBV12-5
J: TRBJ1-2
size: .
D: .
CDR3: CASGLVLRTDYGYTF
DNA: TGTGCTAGTGGTTTGGTACTGAGGACAGACTATGGCTACACCTTC

V: TRBV5-8
J: TRBJ1-1
size: .
D: .
CDR3: CASSSDGAPGGEAFF
DNA: TGTGCCAGCAGCTCAGACGGAGCCCCGGGGGGTGAAGCTTTCTTT

V: TRBV30
J: TRBJ1-2
size: .
D: .
CDR3: CACDSYGYTF
DNA: TGTGCCTGCGACAGCTATGGCTACACCTTC

V: TRBV2
J: TRBJ1-5
size: .
D: .
CDR3: CASSEEGDSNQPQHF
DNA: TGTGCCAGCAGTGAAGAGGGGGATAGCAATCAGCCCCAGCATTTT

V: TRBV7-6
J: TRBJ2-3
size: .
D: .
CDR3: CASSRGQATTDTQYF
DNA: TGTGCCAGCAGCCGAGGGCAGGCTACAACAGATACGCAGTATTTT

V: TRBV6-5
J: TRBJ2-2
size: .
D: TRBD2
CDR3: CASREGLAGGGELFF
DNA: TGTGCCAGCAGGGAGGGACTAGCGGGAGGTGGGGAGCTGTTTTTT

V: TRBV30
J: TRBJ1-5
size: .
D: TRBD1
CDR3: CAWSLTGISNQPQHF
DNA: TGTGCCTGGAGCCTGACAGGGATTAGCAATCAGCCCCAGCATTTT

V: TRBV5-6
J: TRBJ2-7
size: once
D: TRBD2
CDR3: CASSPTWTSGGDEQYF
DNA: TGTGCCAGCAGCCCTACCTGGACTAGCGGGGGTGACGAGCAGTACTTC

V: TRBV27
J: TRBJ2-7
size: .
D: TRBD1
CDR3: CASRDRGSAYEQYF
DNA: TGTGCCAGCCGGGACAGGGGAAGTGCCTACGAGCAGTACTTC

V: TRBV5-1
J: TRBJ2-7
size: .
D: .
CDR3: CATAPGQSSYEQYF
DNA: TGCGCCACCGCACCTGGGCAGAGCTCCTACGAGCAGTACTTC

V: TRBV6-5
J: TRBJ1-2
size: .
D: TRBD1
CDR3: CASSPSTGRYGYTF
DNA: TGTGCCAGCAGTCCCTCGACAGGGAGATATGGCTACACCTTC

V: TRBV6-5
J: TRBJ1-2
size: .
D: .
CDR3: CASRAIEGGYTF
DNA: TGTGCCAGCAGAGCGATTGAGGGTGGCTACACCTTC

V: TRBV7-7
J: TRBJ1-3
size: .
D: TRBD1
CDR3: CASSSGTGFGNTIYF
DNA: TGTGCTAGCAGCTCGGGGACAGGGTTCGGAAACACCATATATTTT

V: TRBV7-8
J: TRBJ2-2
size: .
D: .
CDR3: CASSHRQGRTSRNTGELFF
DNA: TGTGCCAGCAGCCACCGACAGGGACGAACTAGCCGGAACACCGGGGAGCTGTTTTTT

V: TRBV30
J: TRBJ1-1
size: .
D: .
CDR3: CAWTVRGWNTEAFF
DNA: TGTGCCTGGACCGTCAGGGGCTGGAACACTGAAGCTTTCTTT

V: TRBV10-1
J: TRBJ1-6
size: .
D: .
CDR3: CASPQVRRCSYNSPLHF
DNA: TGCGCCAGCCCCCAGGTACGAAGATGCTCCTATAATTCACCCCTCCACTTT

V: TRBV7-2
J: TRBJ1-2
size: .
D: .
CDR3: CASSPQGLRYGYTF
DNA: TGTGCCAGCAGCCCCCAGGGGCTTCGGTATGGCTACACCTTC

V: TRBV11-2
J: TRBJ2-5
size: .
D: TRBD2
CDR3: CASSLELLARETQYF
DNA: TGTGCCAGCAGCTTAGAGTTACTAGCGAGGGAGACCCAGTACTTC

V: TRBV18
J: TRBJ1-1
size: .
D: TRBD1
CDR3: CASSPGQAYTEAFF
DNA: TGTGCCAGCTCACCCGGACAGGCCTACACTGAAGCTTTCTTT

V: TRBV5-6
J: TRBJ2-5
size: .
D: .
CDR3: CASSWGPEGETQYF
DNA: TGTGCCAGCAGCTGGGGCCCGGAAGGGGAGACCCAGTACTTC

V: TRBV11-2
J: TRBJ1-1
size: .
D: .
CDR3: CASSEQGGVNTEAFF
DNA: TGTGCCAGCAGCGAACAGGGTGGGGTCAACACTGAAGCTTTCTTT

V: TRBV20-1
J: TRBJ1-5
size: .
D: TRBD1
CDR3: CSASATGGNQPQHF
DNA: TGCAGTGCTAGTGCGACAGGGGGCAATCAGCCCCAGCATTTT

V: TRBV5-6
J: TRBJ2-3
size: .
D: TRBD2
CDR3: CASSEAGPRQYF
DNA: TGTGCCAGCAGTGAAGCGGGGCCTAGGCAGTATTTT

V: TRBV2
J: TRBJ1-4
size: .
D: .
CDR3: CASGTNNEKLFF
DNA: TGTGCCAGCGGGACAAATAATGAAAAACTGTTTTTT

V: TRBV7-9
J: TRBJ1-3
size: .
D: .
CDR3: CAGGGGSKSSGNTIYF
DNA: TGTGCCGGTGGGGGGGGTTCGAAATCTTCTGGAAACACCATATATTTT

V: TRBV18
J: TRBJ1-2
size: .
D: .
CDR3: CASSPMAGKVDGYTF
DNA: TGTGCCAGCTCACCTATGGCCGGGAAGGTTGATGGCTACACCTTC

V: TRBV19
J: TRBJ2-2
size: once
D: TRBD1
CDR3: CASKTGGITGELFF
DNA: TGTGCCAGTAAGACAGGGGGGATCACCGGGGAGCTGTTTTTT

V: TRBV12-3/TRBV12-4
J: TRBJ2-1
size: .
D: TRBD2
CDR3: CASGGGYNEQFF
DNA: TGTGCCAGCGGCGGGGGATACAATGAGCAGTTCTTC

V: TRBV5-6
J: TRBJ2-1
size: .
D: TRBD2
CDR3: CASSLAGTSLGRSYNEQFF
DNA: TGTGCCAGCAGCCTAGCCGGGACTAGCTTGGGGCGCTCCTACAATGAGCAGTTCTTC

V: TRBV4-2
J: TRBJ2-1
size: once
D: .
CDR3: CASSSRGVKIYNEQFF
DNA: TGTGCCAGCAGCAGCCGCGGGGTAAAAATCTACAATGAGCAGTTCTTC

V: TRBV1
J: TRBJ2-1
size: .
D: .
CDR3: CTSSQDWYLSSNEQFF
DNA: TGCACCAGCAGCCAAGATTGGTACCTCTCGAGCAATGAGCAGTTCTTC

V: TRBV12-5
J: TRBJ1-3
size: .
D: .
CDR3: CASGLIKQGSGNTIYF
DNA: TGTGCTAGTGGTTTGATCAAACAGGGCTCTGGAAACACCATATATTTT

V: TRBV6-2/TRBV6-3
J: TRBJ1-2
size: .
D: .
CDR3: CASSYSTGLANYGYTF
DNA: TGTGCCAGCAGTTACTCAACAGGGTTAGCTAACTATGGCTACACCTTC

V: TRBV5-5
J: TRBJ1-1
size: .
D: .
CDR3: CASSFAQGGTEAFF
DNA: TGTGCCAGCAGCTTCGCACAGGGAGGGACTGAAGCTTTCTTT